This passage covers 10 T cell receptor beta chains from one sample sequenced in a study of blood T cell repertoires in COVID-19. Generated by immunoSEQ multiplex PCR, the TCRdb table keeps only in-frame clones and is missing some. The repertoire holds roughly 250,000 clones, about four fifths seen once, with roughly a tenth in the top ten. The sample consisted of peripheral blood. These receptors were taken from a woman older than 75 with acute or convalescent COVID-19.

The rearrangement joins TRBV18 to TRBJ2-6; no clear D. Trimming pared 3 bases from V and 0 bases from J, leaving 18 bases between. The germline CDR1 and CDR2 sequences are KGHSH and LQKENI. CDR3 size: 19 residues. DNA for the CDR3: TGTGCCAGCTCACCCGTCACTGAGCAGGTTCGCTCTGGGGCCAACGTCCTGACTTTC. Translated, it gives CASSPVTEQVRSGANVLTF.

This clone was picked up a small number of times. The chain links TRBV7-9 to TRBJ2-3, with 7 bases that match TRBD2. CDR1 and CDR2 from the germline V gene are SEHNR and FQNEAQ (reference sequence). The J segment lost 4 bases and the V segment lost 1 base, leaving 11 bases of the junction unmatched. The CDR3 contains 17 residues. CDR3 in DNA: TGTGCCAGCAGCTTAGTCCGTGTGGCGGGGGATGCAGATACGCAGTATTTT. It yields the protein CASSLVRVAGDADTQYF.

The CDR3 DNA sequence: TGTGCCAGCAGTTACCCCAAGGGGACTGGGGCCAACGTCCTGACTTTC. Encoded protein: CASSYPKGTGANVLTF. The rearrangement uses TRBV6-2 or TRBV6-3 and TRBJ2-6; D perhaps matches TRBD1 (5 bases). Trimming pared 2 bases from V and 2 bases from J, leaving 10 bases between. Germline V gives CDR1 MNHEY, CDR2 SVGEGT. The CDR3 spans 16 residues.

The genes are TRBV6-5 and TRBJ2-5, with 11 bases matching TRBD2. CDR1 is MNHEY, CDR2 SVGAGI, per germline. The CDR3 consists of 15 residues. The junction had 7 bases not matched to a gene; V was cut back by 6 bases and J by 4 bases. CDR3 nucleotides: TGTGCCAGCAGCCTGGTAGCGGGGGGGCGAGAGACCCAGTACTTC. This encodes CASSLVAGGRETQYF.

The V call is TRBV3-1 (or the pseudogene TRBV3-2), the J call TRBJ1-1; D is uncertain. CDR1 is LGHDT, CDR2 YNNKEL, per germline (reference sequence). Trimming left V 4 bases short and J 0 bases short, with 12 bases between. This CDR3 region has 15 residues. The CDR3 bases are TGTGCCAGCAGCCCCAGAGGGCAGCTGAACACTGAAGCTTTCTTT. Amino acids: CASSPRGQLNTEAFF.

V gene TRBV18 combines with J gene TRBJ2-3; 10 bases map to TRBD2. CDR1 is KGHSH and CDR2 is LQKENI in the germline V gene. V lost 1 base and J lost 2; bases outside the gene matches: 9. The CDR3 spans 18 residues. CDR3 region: CASSPLVLAGDPTDTQYF. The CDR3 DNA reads TGTGCCAGCTCACCACTGGTCCTAGCGGGGGACCCCACAGATACGCAGTATTTT.

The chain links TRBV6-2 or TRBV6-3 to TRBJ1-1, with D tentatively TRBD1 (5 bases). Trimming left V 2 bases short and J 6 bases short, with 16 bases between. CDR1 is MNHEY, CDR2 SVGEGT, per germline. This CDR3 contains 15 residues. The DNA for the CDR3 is TGTGCCAGCAGTTACCTGACGGGGGGGGTGTCTGAAGCTTTCTTT. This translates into CASSYLTGGVSEAFF.

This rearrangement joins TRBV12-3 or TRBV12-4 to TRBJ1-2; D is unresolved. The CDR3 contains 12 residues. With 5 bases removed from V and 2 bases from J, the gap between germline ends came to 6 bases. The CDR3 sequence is CASSPTNYGYTF. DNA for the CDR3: TGTGCCAGCAGTCCGACAAACTATGGCTACACCTTC.

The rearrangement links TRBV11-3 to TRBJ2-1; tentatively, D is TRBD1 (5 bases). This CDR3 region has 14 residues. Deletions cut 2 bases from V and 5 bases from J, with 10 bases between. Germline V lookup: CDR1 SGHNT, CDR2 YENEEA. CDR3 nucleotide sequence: TGTGCCAGCAGCTTATCAACAGGCCACAATGAGCAGTTCTTC. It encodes CASSLSTGHNEQFF.

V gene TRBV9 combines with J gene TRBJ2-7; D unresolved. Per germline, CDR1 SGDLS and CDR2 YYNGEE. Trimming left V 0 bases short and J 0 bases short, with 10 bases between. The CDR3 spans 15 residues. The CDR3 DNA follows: TGTGCCAGCAGCGTAGGGGCAGAGAGCTCCTACGAGCAGTACTTC. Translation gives CASSVGAESSYEQYF.